A single sample gave rise to the 22 T cell receptor beta chains below, sequenced in a study of blood T cell repertoires in COVID-19. This table comes from immunoSEQ multiplex PCR, and its TCRdb copy is limited to in-frame clones, with some not included. In the table there are 250,000 to 300,000 clones, approximately 84% of which are singletons. Specimen: PBMCs or T cells enriched from blood (not recorded which). The receptors originated from a man aged 45-65 years who had recovered from COVID-19.

This chain connects TRBV27 to TRBJ2-3; 7 nucleotides agree with TRBD2. Germline CDR1 is MNHEY and CDR2 is SMNVEV (reference sequence). J lost 0 bases, V lost 6 bases, and 3 bases had no gene match. This CDR3 is 14 amino acids long. The CDR3 region is CASSKLASTDTQYF. The CDR3 DNA follows: TGTGCCAGCAGCAAACTAGCGAGCACAGATACGCAGTATTTT.

The rearrangement joins TRBV24-1 to TRBJ2-1; tentative D call: TRBD1 (6 bases). Trimming left V 4 bases short and J 11 bases short, with 17 bases between. The germline V gene encodes CDR1 KGHDR and CDR2 SFDVKD. CDR3 length: 14 residues. In nucleotides, the CDR3 is TGTGCCACCAGTGAGGACAGCGATCCTAACAAGCAGTTCTTC. Residues: CATSEDSDPNKQFF.

The chain carries TRBV5-6 and TRBJ2-7, with 10 nucleotides matching TRBD2. This CDR3 has 13 amino acids. The V gene end was trimmed by 7 bases and the J gene end by 5 bases; junction bases not matched to a gene: 6. Looked up from germline, CDR1 is SGHDT and CDR2 is YYEEEE. CDR3 loop: CASGLAGVHEQYF. The CDR3 coding sequence is TGTGCCAGCGGGCTAGCGGGGGTCCACGAGCAGTACTTC.

To note about this clone: The germline gene is not matched at one end of the junction; a read error may be the cause. The chain joins TRBV7-7 to TRBJ2-1, with TRBD2 identical over 13 bases. The germline CDR1 and CDR2 sequences are SSHAT and FNYEAQ (reference sequence). CDR3 length: 17 residues. DNA of the CDR3: TGTGCTAGCAGCTCCGGACTAGCGGGGGCACCCTACAATGAGCAGTTCTTC. Its protein product is CASSSGLAGAPYNEQFF.

This chain links TRBV5-5 with TRBJ1-1; unclear D gene. From germline, CDR1 is SGHKS and CDR2 YYEKEE (reference sequence). Trimming removed 1 base at V and 6 bases at J, with 10 bases between. The CDR3 runs 13 residues. Written as DNA, the CDR3 is TGTGCCAGCAGCTTGACACCCACCGCTGAAGCTTTCTTT. The encoded protein is CASSLTPTAEAFF. Full variable domain (outside the CDR3, taken from reference TRBV5-5 and TRBJ1-1): DAGVTQSPTHLIKTRGQQVTLRCSPISGHKSVSWYQQVLGQGPQFIFQYYEKEERGRGNFPDRFSARQFPNYSSELNVNALLLGDSALYLCASSLTPTAEAFFGQGTRLTVV.

The V gene is TRBV19, the J gene TRBJ1-4; the match to TRBD1 covers 7 bases. Germline CDR1 is LNHDA and CDR2 is SQIVND (reference sequence). V lost 9 bases to trimming and J lost 8 bases; unmatched junction nucleotides: 9. CDR3 size: 13 residues. CDR3 bases: TGTGCCAGCGGCCTACAGGGGCGAGAAAAACTGTTTTTT. It codes for CASGLQGREKLFF.

Points on this clone: The sample holds other DNA sequences that translate to the same CDR3. CDR3 DNA sequence: TGTGCCAGCTCACCAACAGCAAACACTGAAGCTTTCTTT. Residues: CASSPTANTEAFF. The genes are TRBV18 and TRBJ1-1; D is unclear. The germline V and J ends were trimmed by 2 bases and 2 bases, with 6 bases remaining between them. Germline V gene sequence: CDR1 KGHSH, CDR2 LQKENI. The CDR3 has 13 residues.

The chain employs TRBV29-1 and TRBJ2-1, with 12 positions matching TRBD2. There are 16 residues in the CDR3. The ends lost 5 bases at V and 4 bases at J; junction bases unmatched: 9. CDR1 is SQVTM, CDR2 ANQGSEA, per germline. The CDR3 nucleotides are TGCAGCGTTCAGGGGACCGGGACTAGCGGGTACAATGAGCAGTTCTTC. Protein: CSVQGTGTSGYNEQFF.

This clone was seen a handful of times. The rearrangement uses TRBV5-1 and TRBJ2-2, with 8 bases identical to TRBD1. CDR1 is SGHRS, CDR2 YFSETQ, per germline. V trimming: 3 bases; J trimming: 4 bases; junction bases outside the gene matches: 5. CDR3 length: 15 amino acids. As DNA, the CDR3 is TGCGCCAGCAGCTGGGGACAGGCGGGCACCGGGGAGCTGTTTTTT. This sequence encodes CASSWGQAGTGELFF.

The chain joins TRBV6-5 to TRBJ2-7, with D perhaps TRBD2 (5 bases). V lost 5 bases and J 0 bases, leaving 11 bases between the germline ends. Germline loops: CDR1 MNHEY, CDR2 SVGAGI. The CDR3 totals 14 residues. As DNA, the CDR3 is TGTGCCAGCAGTCGGCGGGCGACCTCCTACGAGCAGTACTTC. This sequence encodes CASSRRATSYEQYF.

The chain links TRBV20-1 to TRBJ2-7; weak D call: TRBD1 (6 bases). Germline V CDR1 and CDR2: DFQATT, SNEGSKA (reference sequence). Trimming took off 6 bases at V and 2 bases at J, with 8 bases between the two ends. CDR3 length: 11 amino acids. This CDR3 reads CSAYRAYEQYF. The CDR3 bases are TGCAGTGCGTACAGGGCCTACGAGCAGTACTTC.

This chain links TRBV3-1 (or the pseudogene TRBV3-2) with TRBJ1-1; tentatively, D is TRBD1 (6 bases). Trimming stripped 2 bases from V and 1 base from J, with 8 bases between. From germline, CDR1 is LGHDT and CDR2 YNNKEL (reference sequence). CDR3 length: 14 amino acids. CDR3 in amino acids: CASSQPRGNTEAFF. CDR3 DNA: TGTGCCAGCAGCCAACCCAGGGGGAACACTGAAGCTTTCTTT.

The V call is TRBV9, the J call TRBJ2-1; D unclear. This CDR3 is 14 amino acids long. CDR1 and CDR2 from the germline V gene are SGDLS and YYNGEE. V dropped 0 bases and J dropped 5 bases, with 9 bases sitting between them. The CDR3 sequence is CASSVGQRNNEQFF. The DNA of the CDR3 is TGTGCCAGCAGCGTAGGACAACGTAACAATGAGCAGTTCTTC.

The chain couples TRBV14 to TRBJ2-1; D is uncertain. The CDR3 runs 12 residues. V shed 10 bases and J shed 5 bases, with 12 bases lying between them. Germline V gene data show CDR1 as SGHDN and CDR2 as FVKESK. CDR3 coding DNA: TGTGCCACCTCGCGGTTGAACAATGAGCAGTTCTTC. Its protein is CATSRLNNEQFF.

The rearrangement joins TRBV6-5 to TRBJ1-4, with D possibly matching TRBD1 (5 bases). Germline values: CDR1 MNHEY, CDR2 SVGAGI. This CDR3 is 14 amino acids long. Trimming stripped 6 bases from V and 4 bases from J, with 12 bases between. The CDR3 sequence is CASRLDSDNEKLFF. CDR3 nucleotides: TGTGCCAGCAGACTCGACAGCGATAATGAAAAACTGTTTTTT.

The CDR3 nucleotides read TGTGCCAGCAGCTTAGTGTTACAGGACTCTGGGGCCAACGTCCTGACTTTC. Amino acids: CASSLVLQDSGANVLTF. The chain couples TRBV7-2 to TRBJ2-6; maybe TRBD1 (5 bases). The V gene's germline CDR1 is SGHTA and CDR2 FQGNSA. The CDR3 is made up of 17 amino acids. V shed 1 base and J shed 0 bases, with 10 bases lying between them.

The rearrangement joins TRBV5-1 to TRBJ2-2; possible D gene TRBD1, 5 bases. Trimming left V 8 bases short and J 0 bases short, with 17 bases between. This CDR3 has 16 amino acids. From germline, CDR1 is SGHRS and CDR2 YFSETQ. CDR3 bases: TGCGCCAGTGCCCCAGGGTATAGTACGAACACCGGGGAGCTGTTTTTT. The encoded protein is CASAPGYSTNTGELFF.

The CDR3 loop reads CASTLTGTGSEQYF. As DNA, the CDR3 is TGTGCCAGCACCCTGACCGGGACAGGGAGTGAGCAGTACTTC. V and J are TRBV28 and TRBJ2-7, with 9 positions matching TRBD1. V lost 7 bases and J lost 7; bases outside the gene matches: 11. Per germline, CDR1 MDHEN and CDR2 SYDVKM. This CDR3 region has 14 residues.

The chain employs TRBV6-2 or TRBV6-3 and TRBJ1-5; 7 positions match TRBD1. Unmatched junction bases numbered 4, after V lost 2 bases and J lost 15 bases. CDR3 size: 11 residues. Germline loops: CDR1 MNHEY, CDR2 SVGEGT. The CDR3: CASSYHRGWHF. CDR3 DNA: TGTGCCAGCAGTTACCACAGGGGTTGGCATTTT.

The chain links TRBV30 to TRBJ1-1; D remains unclear. V was cut by 7 bases and J by 10 bases, with 13 bases left in between. CDR1 is GTSNPN and CDR2 is SVGIG in the germline V gene (reference sequence). The CDR3 consists of 10 residues. The CDR3 sequence: CALVAGGAFF. The CDR3, as DNA: TGTGCCTTGGTTGCAGGAGGAGCTTTCTTT.

The genes are TRBV9 and TRBJ1-4; 8 bases match TRBD1. With 3 bases clipped from V and 5 bases from J, the junction kept 3 bases outside the gene matches. In germline, CDR1 is SGDLS, CDR2 YYNGEE. This CDR3 is built from 14 residues. CDR3 protein: CASSAGGRNEKLFF. The CDR3 region has the DNA TGTGCCAGCAGCGCAGGGGGCCGCAATGAAAAACTGTTTTTT.

The chain carries TRBV6-1 and TRBJ1-6, with D unclear. Germline V gene data show CDR1 as MNHNS and CDR2 as SASEGT. With 3 bases removed from V and 0 bases from J, the gap between germline ends came to 9 bases. This CDR3 is built from 16 residues. CDR3 in amino acids: CASSDPPSSYNSPLHF. CDR3 in DNA: TGTGCCAGCAGTGACCCCCCGAGCTCCTATAATTCACCCCTCCACTTT.